A single sample gave rise to the 15 T cell receptor beta chains below, sequenced in a study of T cell responses to AZD1222 COVID-19 vaccine. Clones were sequenced by immunoSEQ multiplex PCR, and TCRdb holds only the in-frame ones, with some missing. This repertoire shows approximately 65,000 clones, about 88% found once; its top ten account for roughly 8.3%. The specimen was peripheral blood, collected on day 0 of AZD1222 vaccination. All receptors derive from an adult in good health.

Here the CDR3 DNA reads TGTGCCAGCAGTTTGGGCAGAGCCTACGAGCAGTACTTC. It translates to CASSLGRAYEQYF. This sequence joins TRBV27 and TRBJ2-7; unclear D gene. V was trimmed by 3 bases and J by 2 bases, leaving 8 bases between them. The CDR3 has 13 residues. The germline gives CDR1 MNHEY, CDR2 SMNVEV (reference sequence).

CDR3 sequence reads: CATVGPGHEKLFF. The CDR3 coding sequence is TGTGCCACCGTCGGGCCTGGCCATGAAAAACTGTTTTTT. The rearrangement uses TRBV19 and TRBJ1-4; D is uncertain. CDR1 is LNHDA, CDR2 SQIVND, per germline (reference sequence). V was clipped by 10 bases and J by 6 bases, with 15 bases between them. This CDR3 has 13 residues.

The V call is TRBV7-8, the J call TRBJ1-5; D is ambiguous. This CDR3 region has 14 residues. CDR1 SGHVS and CDR2 FQNEAQ come from the germline V gene. V lost 2 bases and J 4 bases, leaving 9 bases between the germline ends. The CDR3 spells CASSLSEINQPQHF. In nucleotides, the CDR3 is TGTGCCAGCAGCTTATCAGAAATTAATCAGCCCCAGCATTTT.

The chain joins TRBV10-3 to TRBJ1-5; D perhaps matches TRBD1 (5 bases). This CDR3 is 13 amino acids long. Trimming cost V 6 bases and J 7 bases, with 13 bases left between them. CDR1 and CDR2 (germline): ENHRY, SYGVKD. This CDR3 is CAISQGTKQPQHF. The CDR3 DNA follows: TGTGCCATCAGCCAGGGAACCAAACAGCCCCAGCATTTT.

The V call is TRBV7-9, the J call TRBJ2-7; D call uncertain. The CDR3 length is 13 residues. CDR1 SEHNR and CDR2 FQNEAQ come from the germline V gene (reference sequence). Trimming took off 1 base at V and 5 bases at J, with 9 bases between the two ends. CDR3 DNA sequence: TGTGCCAGCAGCTTAGGGCAGGTTAACGAGCAGTACTTC. This sequence encodes CASSLGQVNEQYF.

This chain joins TRBV6-5 and TRBJ2-7; the match to TRBD2 covers 10 bases. CDR3 length: 15 amino acids. V shed 5 bases, J shed 2 bases, and the junction held 6 bases outside the gene matches. The germline CDR1 and CDR2 sequences are MNHEY and SVGAGI. CDR3 nucleotide sequence: TGTGCCAGCAGTCCCCCTAGCGGGAGAGCCTACGAGCAGTACTTC. It encodes CASSPPSGRAYEQYF.

This rearrangement joins TRBV2 to TRBJ2-5; no reliable D call. The CDR3 sequence is 12 residues long. Germline V lookup: CDR1 SNHLY, CDR2 FYNNEI. V lost 4 bases and J lost 3, with 6 bases in between. CDR3 DNA: TGTGCCAGCAGTGTTAGGAAAGAGACCCAGTACTTC. As protein: CASSVRKETQYF.

V gene TRBV15 combines with J gene TRBJ2-4; possibly TRBD2 for D (5 bases). The V gene's germline CDR1 is LNHNV and CDR2 YYDKDF (reference sequence). V was trimmed by 0 bases and J by 6 bases, leaving 15 bases between them. The CDR3 sequence is 16 residues long. This CDR3 is CATSRDSGSQPNIQYF. The CDR3 nucleotides read TGTGCCACCAGCAGAGATTCGGGGAGCCAGCCAAACATTCAGTACTTC. The complete variable domain, with remaining parts taken from reference TRBV15 and TRBJ2-4, reads DAMVIQNPRYQVTQFGKPVTLSCSQTLNHNVMYWYQQKSSQAPKLLFHYYDKDFNNEADTPDNFQSRRPNTSFCFLDIRSPGLGDTAMYLCATSRDSGSQPNIQYFGAGTRLSVL.

This chain joins TRBV28 and TRBJ1-5; D uncertain. Germline CDR1 is MDHEN and CDR2 is SYDVKM. CDR3 length: 12 residues. Trimming shortened V by 2 bases and J by 6 bases, and 5 bases separated the two germline ends. This CDR3 reads CASSLLVQPQHF. In nucleotides, the CDR3 is TGTGCCAGCAGTTTACTGGTTCAGCCCCAGCATTTT.

DNA for the CDR3: TGTGCCACCAGTGATTTGCCCAGGGAGGGCTACACCTTC. Amino acid sequence: CATSDLPREGYTF. The genes are TRBV24-1 and TRBJ1-2; D is perhaps TRBD1 (5 bases). Trimming shortened V by 0 bases and J by 8 bases, and 9 bases separated the two germline ends. The CDR3 runs 13 residues. In germline, CDR1 is KGHDR, CDR2 SFDVKD.

This clone turned up a few times. The V call is TRBV21-1, the J call TRBJ2-5; the table's D call of TRBD2 was not tested on the DNA. TRBV21-1 is noted as a pseudogene. The CDR3 has 17 residues. CDR3: CASSKVRLAGGMETQYF. CDR3 in DNA: TGTGCCAGCAGCAAAGTTAGACTAGCGGGAGGGATGGAGACCCAGTACTTC.

The CDR3, as DNA: TGCGCCAGCAGCTTGGTCCCGGGACTACGGAATGAGCAGTTCTTC. It is translated as CASSLVPGLRNEQFF. The chain has TRBV5-1 and TRBJ2-1; 7 positions agree with TRBD2. The CDR3 totals 15 residues. V was clipped by 0 bases and J by 7 bases; unmatched bases: 7. Germline-derived CDR1 and CDR2 are SGHRS and YFSETQ.

The V and J genes are TRBV7-3 and TRBJ2-1; a weak D match, TRBD1 (6 bases). Trimming took off 2 bases at V and 7 bases at J, with 12 bases between the two ends. Germline V CDR1 and CDR2: SGHTA, FQGTGA. The CDR3 is 14 residues long. The DNA for the CDR3 is TGTGCCAGCAGCTTACATACAGGGCGGAATGAGCAGTTCTTC. Protein sequence: CASSLHTGRNEQFF.

The gene calls are TRBV27 and TRBJ2-7; D is unresolved. Germline V gene lookup returns CDR1 MNHEY and CDR2 SMNVEV (reference sequence). Trimming took 7 bases from V and 0 from J, leaving 10 bases between them. The CDR3 runs to 13 residues. In DNA, the CDR3 is TGTGCCAGCAACCGGGCAGGCTCCTACGAGCAGTACTTC. It translates to CASNRAGSYEQYF.

The V call is TRBV4-2, the J call TRBJ2-4; D unclear. Trimming took 1 base from V and 0 from J, leaving 7 bases between them. This CDR3 is 15 amino acids long. Per germline, CDR1 LGHNA and CDR2 YNFKEQ. CDR3 loop: CASSQAALAKNIQYF. Written as DNA, the CDR3 is TGTGCCAGCAGCCAAGCCGCCCTAGCCAAAAACATTCAGTACTTC.